This TCR beta chain was recovered during a study of blood T cell repertoires in COVID-19. Study in general: Collection of acute and convalescent COVID-19 samples took place in the United States, Italy and Spain. From T cells, B-cell-depleted T cells, or PBMCs came the material, which was cDNA or gDNA.

V dropped 0 bases and J dropped 5; count of bases not matched to a gene: 17. There are 19 residues in the CDR3. Germline-derived CDR1 and CDR2 are LNHDA and SQIVND (reference sequence). Authors' methods: Amplifying reference gene primers gave estimates of nucleated cell counts. Only in-frame clones appear in the TCRdb table, and some are missing; sequencing was by immunoSEQ multiplex PCR. V and J calls and clone size are given by that table; D and trimming were obtained from the DNA. In the table there are tens of thousands of clones, 70% to 90% of which are singletons. The sequence was obtained from a human donor in a cohort sampled during active COVID-19. The donor label of this sample is uncertain. The rearrangement joins TRBV19 to TRBJ2-3; 7 positions agree with TRBD2. Sequenced sample: peripheral blood. The CDR3 DNA sequence: TGTGCCAGTAGTATAGAGGGGGGGGTGAGACAAGGAGGAGTAGATACGCAGTATTTT. Translation gives CASSIEGGVRQGGVDTQYF.